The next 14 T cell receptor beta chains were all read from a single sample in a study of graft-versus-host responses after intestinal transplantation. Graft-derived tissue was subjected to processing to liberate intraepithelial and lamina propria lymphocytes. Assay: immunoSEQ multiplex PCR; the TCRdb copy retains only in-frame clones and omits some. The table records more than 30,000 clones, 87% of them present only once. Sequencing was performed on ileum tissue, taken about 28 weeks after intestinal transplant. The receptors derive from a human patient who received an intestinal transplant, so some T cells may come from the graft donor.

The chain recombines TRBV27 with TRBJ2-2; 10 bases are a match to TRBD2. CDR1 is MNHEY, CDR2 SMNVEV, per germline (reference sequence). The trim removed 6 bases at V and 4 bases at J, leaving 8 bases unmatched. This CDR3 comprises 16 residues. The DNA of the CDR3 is TGTGCCAGCAGCGAGGGACTAGCGTTTCTCACCGGGGAGCTGTTTTTT. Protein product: CASSEGLAFLTGELFF.

The CDR3 DNA reads as TGTGCCAGCAGCTTAGACGTGGGGACAGAGGCTTTCTTT. The encoded protein is CASSLDVGTEAFF. The chain links TRBV7-9 to TRBJ1-1; 7 bases match TRBD1. Germline CDR1 SEHNR, CDR2 FQNEAQ (reference sequence). Trimming at V came to 1 base and at J to 11 bases, leaving 7 bases not matched to a gene. CDR3 size: 13 residues. Looking up the rest from reference TRBV7-9 and TRBJ1-1 gives the full variable domain: DTGVSQNPRHKITKRGQNVTFRCDPISEHNRLYWYRQTLGQGPEFLTYFQNEAQLEKSRLLSDRFSAERPKGSFSTLEIQRTEQGDSAMYLCASSLDVGTEAFFGQGTRLTVV.

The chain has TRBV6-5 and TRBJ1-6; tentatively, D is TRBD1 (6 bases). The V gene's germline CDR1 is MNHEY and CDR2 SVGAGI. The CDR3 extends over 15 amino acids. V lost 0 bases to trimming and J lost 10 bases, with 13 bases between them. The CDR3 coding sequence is TGTGCCAGCAGTTACTCGACGGGCAGGGGATCACCCCTCCACTTT. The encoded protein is CASSYSTGRGSPLHF.

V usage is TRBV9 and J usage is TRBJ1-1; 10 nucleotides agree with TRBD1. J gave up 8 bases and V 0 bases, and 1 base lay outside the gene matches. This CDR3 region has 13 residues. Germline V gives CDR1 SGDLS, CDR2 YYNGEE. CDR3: CASSVAGQGEAFF. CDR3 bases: TGTGCCAGCAGCGTAGCGGGACAGGGGGAAGCTTTCTTT.

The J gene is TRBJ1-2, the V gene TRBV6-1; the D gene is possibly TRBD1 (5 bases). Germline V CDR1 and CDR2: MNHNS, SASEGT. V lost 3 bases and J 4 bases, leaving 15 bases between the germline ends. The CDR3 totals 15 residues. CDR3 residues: CASSEGQAHFYGYTF. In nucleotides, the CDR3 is TGTGCCAGCAGTGAGGGGCAGGCTCACTTCTATGGCTACACCTTC.

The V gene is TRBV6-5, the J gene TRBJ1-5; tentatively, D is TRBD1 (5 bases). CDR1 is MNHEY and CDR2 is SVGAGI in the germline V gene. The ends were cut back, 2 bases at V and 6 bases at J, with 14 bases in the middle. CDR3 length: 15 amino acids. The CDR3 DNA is TGTGCCAGCAGTTACACCGGGGCTAGGGGTCAGCCCCAGCATTTT. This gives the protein CASSYTGARGQPQHF.

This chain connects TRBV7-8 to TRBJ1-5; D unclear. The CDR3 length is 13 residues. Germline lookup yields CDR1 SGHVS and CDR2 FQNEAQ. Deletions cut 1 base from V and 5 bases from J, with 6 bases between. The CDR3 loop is CASSLGRDQPQHF. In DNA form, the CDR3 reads TGTGCCAGCAGCTTAGGGCGGGATCAGCCCCAGCATTTT.

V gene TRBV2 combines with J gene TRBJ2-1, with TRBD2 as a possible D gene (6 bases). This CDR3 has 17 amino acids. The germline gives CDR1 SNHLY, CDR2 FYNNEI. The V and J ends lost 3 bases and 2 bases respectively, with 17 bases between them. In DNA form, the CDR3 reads TGTGCCAGCAGTGATAGACTTCCCGGGAGAACCTACAATGAGCAGTTCTTC. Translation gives CASSDRLPGRTYNEQFF.

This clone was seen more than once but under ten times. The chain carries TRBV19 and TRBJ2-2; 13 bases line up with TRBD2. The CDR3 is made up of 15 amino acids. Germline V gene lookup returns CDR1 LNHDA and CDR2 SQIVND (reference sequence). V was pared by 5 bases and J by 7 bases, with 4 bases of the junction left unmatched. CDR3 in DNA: TGTGCCAGTAGTCGGGGACTAGCGGGAAACGGGGAGCTGTTTTTT. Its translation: CASSRGLAGNGELFF. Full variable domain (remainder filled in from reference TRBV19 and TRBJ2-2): DGGITQSPKYLFRKEGQNVTLSCEQNLNHDAMYWYRQDPGQGLRLIYYSQIVNDFQKGDIAEGYSVSREKKESFPLTVTSAQKNPTAFYLCASSRGLAGNGELFFGEGSRLTVL.

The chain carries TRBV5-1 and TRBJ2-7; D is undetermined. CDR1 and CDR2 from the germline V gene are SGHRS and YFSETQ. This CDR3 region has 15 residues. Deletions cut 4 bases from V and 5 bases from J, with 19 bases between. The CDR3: CASSRSSKAIHEQYF. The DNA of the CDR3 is TGCGCCAGCAGCCGCTCGTCCAAGGCCATTCACGAGCAGTACTTC.

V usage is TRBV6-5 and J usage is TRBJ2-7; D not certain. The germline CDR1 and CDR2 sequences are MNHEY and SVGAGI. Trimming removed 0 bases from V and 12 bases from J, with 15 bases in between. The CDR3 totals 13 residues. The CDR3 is CASSYSKYGEVYF. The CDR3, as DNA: TGTGCCAGCAGTTACTCGAAATATGGTGAGGTGTACTTC.

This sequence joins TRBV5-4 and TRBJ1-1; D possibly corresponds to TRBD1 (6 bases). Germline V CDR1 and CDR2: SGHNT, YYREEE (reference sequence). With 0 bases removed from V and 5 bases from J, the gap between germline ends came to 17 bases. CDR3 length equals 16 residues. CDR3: CASSLAGAGVGTEAFF. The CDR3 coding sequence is TGTGCCAGCAGCTTGGCCGGTGCAGGGGTTGGAACTGAAGCTTTCTTT.

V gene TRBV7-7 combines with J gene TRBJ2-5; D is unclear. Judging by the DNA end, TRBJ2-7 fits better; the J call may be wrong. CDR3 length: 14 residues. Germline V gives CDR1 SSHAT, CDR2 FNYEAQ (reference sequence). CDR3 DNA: TGTGCCAGCAGCGCTAAGGGTCCCCAGGACGAGCAGTACTTC. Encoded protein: CASSAKGPQDEQYF.

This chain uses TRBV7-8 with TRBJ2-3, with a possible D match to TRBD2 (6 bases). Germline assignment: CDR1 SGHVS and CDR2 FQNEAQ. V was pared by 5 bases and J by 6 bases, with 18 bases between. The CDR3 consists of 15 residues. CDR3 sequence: CASSRWGTGLDTQYF. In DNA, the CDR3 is TGTGCCAGCAGCAGATGGGGGACTGGATTGGATACGCAGTATTTT. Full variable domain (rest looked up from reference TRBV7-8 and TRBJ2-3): GAGVSQSPRYKVAKRGQDVALRCDPISGHVSLFWYQQALGQGPEFLTYFQNEAQLDKSGLPSDRFFAERPEGSVSTLKIQRTQQEDSAVYLCASSRWGTGLDTQYFGPGTRLTVL.